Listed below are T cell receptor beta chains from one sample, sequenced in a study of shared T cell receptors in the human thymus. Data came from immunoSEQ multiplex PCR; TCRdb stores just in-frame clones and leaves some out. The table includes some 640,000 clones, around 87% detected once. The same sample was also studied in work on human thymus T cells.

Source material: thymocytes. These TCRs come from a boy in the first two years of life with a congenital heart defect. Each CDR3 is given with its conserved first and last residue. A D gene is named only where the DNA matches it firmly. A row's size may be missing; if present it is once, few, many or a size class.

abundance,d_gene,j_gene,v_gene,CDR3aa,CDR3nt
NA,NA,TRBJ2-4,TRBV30,CAWSAGLAKNIQYF,TGTGCCTGGAGTGCCGGACTAGCCAAAAACATTCAGTACTTC
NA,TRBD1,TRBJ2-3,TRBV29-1,CSVDYRGYSTDTQYF,TGCAGCGTAGATTACAGGGGATATAGCACAGATACGCAGTATTTT
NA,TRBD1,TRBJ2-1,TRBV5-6,CASSFLKDRAVF,TGTGCCAGCAGCTTCTTAAAAGACAGGGCAGTCTTC
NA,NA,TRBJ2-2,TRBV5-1,CASSVTGTQNTGELFF,TGCGCCAGCAGCGTAACCGGGACTCAGAACACCGGGGAGCTGTTTTTT
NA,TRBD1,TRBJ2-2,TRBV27,CASSLKWARGLAGGDNTGELFF,TGTGCCAGCAGTTTAAAGTGGGCTAGGGGGCTAGCAGGGGGCGATAACACCGGGGAGCTGTTTTTT
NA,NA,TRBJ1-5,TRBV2,CASSVTGFSNQPQHF,TGTGCCAGCAGTGTTACAGGATTTAGCAATCAGCCCCAGCATTTT
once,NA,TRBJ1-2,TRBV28,CASSSPGGGYTF,TGTGCCAGCAGTTCTCCGGGGGGTGGCTACACCTTC
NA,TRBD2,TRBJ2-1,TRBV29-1,CSVVGLAGGYNEQFF,TGCAGCGTTGTTGGCCTAGCGGGAGGGTACAATGAGCAGTTCTTC
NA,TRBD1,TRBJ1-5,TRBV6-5,CASRGQGRDQPQHF,TGTGCCAGCAGAGGACAGGGGCGAGATCAGCCCCAGCATTTT
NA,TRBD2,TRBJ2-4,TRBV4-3,CASSQEFGGSPKNIQYF,TGCGCCAGCAGCCAAGAATTCGGCGGGAGTCCCAAAAACATTCAGTACTTC
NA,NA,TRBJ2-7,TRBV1,CTSSQTSPDYEQYF,TGCACCAGCAGCCAGACTAGTCCCGACTACGAGCAGTACTTC
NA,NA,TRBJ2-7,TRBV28,CASSWNRIPYEQYF,TGTGCCAGCAGCTGGAACAGGATCCCCTACGAGCAGTACTTC
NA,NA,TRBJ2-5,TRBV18,CASSSGTSETQYF,TGTGCCAGCTCATCCGGGACTTCCGAGACCCAGTACTTC
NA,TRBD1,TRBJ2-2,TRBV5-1,CASSLLGQGNTGELFF,TGCGCCAGCAGCTTGTTGGGACAGGGGAACACCGGGGAGCTGTTTTTT
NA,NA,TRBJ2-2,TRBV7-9,CASSPGGANTGELFF,TGTGCCAGCAGCCCGGGGGGCGCGAACACCGGGGAGCTGTTTTTT
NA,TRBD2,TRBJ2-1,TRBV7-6,CASSRTSGRYNEQFF,TGTGCCAGCAGCCGGACTAGCGGGAGGTACAATGAGCAGTTCTTC
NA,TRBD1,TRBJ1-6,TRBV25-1,CASSVQGYNSPLHF,TGTGCCAGCAGTGTACAGGGGTATAATTCACCCCTCCACTTT
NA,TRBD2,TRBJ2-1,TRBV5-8,CASSLSPLAGDYNEQFF,TGTGCCAGCAGCTTGTCGCCTCTAGCGGGGGACTACAATGAGCAGTTCTTC
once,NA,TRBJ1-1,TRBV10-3,CAISATYREDGTEAFF,TGTGCCATCAGTGCGACCTACAGGGAAGACGGCACTGAAGCTTTCTTT
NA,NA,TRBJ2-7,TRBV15,CATSRDGRADYEQYF,TGTGCCACCAGCAGAGATGGCAGGGCAGACTACGAGCAGTACTTC
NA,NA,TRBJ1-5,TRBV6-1,CASSEYSDQPQHF,TGTGCCAGCAGTGAGTACAGTGATCAGCCCCAGCATTTT
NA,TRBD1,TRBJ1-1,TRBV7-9,CASSLVGQAAEAFF,TGTGCCAGCAGCTTAGTGGGACAGGCGGCTGAAGCTTTCTTT
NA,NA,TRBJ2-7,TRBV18,CASSPPAGRNEQYF,TGTGCCAGCTCACCACCGGCAGGGAGGAACGAGCAGTACTTC
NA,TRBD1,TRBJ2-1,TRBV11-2,CASTLMDRGEHNEQFF,TGTGCCAGCACCCTTATGGACAGGGGGGAACACAATGAGCAGTTCTTC
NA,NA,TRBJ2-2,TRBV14,CATKDTRPTGELFF,TGTGCCACAAAAGACACCAGGCCCACCGGGGAGCTGTTTTTT
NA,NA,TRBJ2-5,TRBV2,CASTEGAGTGTQYF,TGTGCCAGCACGGAAGGGGCGGGGACGGGGACCCAGTACTTC
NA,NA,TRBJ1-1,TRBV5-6,CASSRGIPEAFF,TGTGCCAGCAGCCGAGGGATCCCTGAAGCTTTCTTT
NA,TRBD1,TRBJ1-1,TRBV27,CASSPTVRDREGLDMNTEAFF,TGTGCCAGCAGCCCGACCGTCCGGGACAGGGAGGGGTTGGACATGAACACTGAAGCTTTCTTT
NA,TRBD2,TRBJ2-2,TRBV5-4,CASSLGRGFEAGGRTGELFF,TGTGCCAGCAGCTTGGGACGGGGGTTCGAGGCGGGAGGAAGGACCGGGGAGCTGTTTTTT
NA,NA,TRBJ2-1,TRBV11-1,CASSLSYREHEQFF,TGTGCCAGCAGCTTAAGTTACAGGGAGCATGAGCAGTTCTTC
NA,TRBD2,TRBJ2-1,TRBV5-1,CASSLGLAGGHKNNEQFF,TGCGCCAGCAGCTTGGGACTAGCGGGAGGGCATAAGAACAATGAGCAGTTCTTC
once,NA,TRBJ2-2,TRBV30,CAWSVRTTAPNTGELFF,TGTGCCTGGAGTGTCCGGACGACAGCCCCGAACACCGGGGAGCTGTTTTTT
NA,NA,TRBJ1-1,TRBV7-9,CASSSPDQGDTEAFF,TGTGCCAGCAGCTCCCCGGATCAGGGCGACACTGAAGCTTTCTTT
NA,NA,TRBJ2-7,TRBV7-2,CASSTRGASTYEQYF,TGTGCCAGCAGCACCCGGGGGGCCTCAACCTACGAGCAGTACTTC
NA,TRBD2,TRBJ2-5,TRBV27,CASSPGLGETQYF,TGTGCCAGCAGTCCGGGACTAGGGGAGACCCAGTACTTC
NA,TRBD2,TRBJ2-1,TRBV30,CAWSSGTSSIEQFF,TGTGCCTGGAGTTCCGGGACTAGTTCGATTGAGCAGTTCTTC
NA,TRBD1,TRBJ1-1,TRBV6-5,CASKGQAVSEAFF,TGTGCCAGCAAGGGACAGGCCGTCAGCGAAGCTTTCTTT
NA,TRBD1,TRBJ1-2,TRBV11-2,CASSQGTGNYGYTF,TGTGCCAGCAGCCAGGGGACAGGCAACTATGGCTACACCTTC
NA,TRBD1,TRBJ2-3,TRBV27,CASTRDSITDTQYF,TGTGCCAGCACCCGGGACAGCATCACAGATACGCAGTATTTT
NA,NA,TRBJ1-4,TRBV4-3,CASSLQGVNEKLFF,TGCGCCAGCAGCCTACAGGGTGTAAATGAAAAACTGTTTTTT
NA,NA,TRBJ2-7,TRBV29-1,CSVVYETEFYEQYF,TGCAGCGTCGTCTACGAGACAGAATTTTACGAGCAGTACTTC
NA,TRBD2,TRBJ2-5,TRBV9,CASSLDSGAQETQYF,TGTGCCAGCAGTCTTGATAGCGGGGCCCAAGAGACCCAGTACTTC
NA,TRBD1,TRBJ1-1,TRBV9,CASSEDRGQGNTEAFF,TGTGCCAGCAGCGAAGACAGGGGGCAAGGGAACACTGAAGCTTTCTTT
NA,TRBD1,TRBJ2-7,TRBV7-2,CASSPPGQGLSYEQYF,TGTGCCAGCAGCCCCCCGGGACAGGGTTTGTCCTACGAGCAGTACTTC
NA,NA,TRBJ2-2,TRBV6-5,CASSFVLANTGELFF,TGTGCCAGCAGTTTTGTTCTTGCGAACACCGGGGAGCTGTTTTTT
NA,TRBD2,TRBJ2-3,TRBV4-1,CASSQVAGVSTDTQYF,TGCGCCAGCAGCCAAGTAGCGGGGGTTAGCACAGATACGCAGTATTTT